These 12 T cell receptor beta chains were sequenced from one sample in a study of blood T cell repertoires in COVID-19. Profiled with immunoSEQ multiplex PCR; TCRdb holds only in-frame clones, not every one. The repertoire holds around 10,000 clones, with nearly 90% as singletons. Sequencing input: peripheral blood. The receptors were gathered from a human donor in a cohort sampled during active COVID-19.

The chain joins TRBV6-5 to TRBJ2-1, with 10 bases fitting TRBD1. Germline loops: CDR1 MNHEY, CDR2 SVGAGI. J was trimmed by 8 bases and V by 4 bases; bases with no gene match: 5. The length of the CDR3 is 14 residues. The CDR3: CASSWDRGRDEQFF. The CDR3 DNA follows: TGTGCCAGCAGTTGGGACAGGGGTAGGGATGAGCAGTTCTTC.

The chain is built from TRBV12-3 or TRBV12-4 and TRBJ1-3, with D perhaps TRBD1 (5 bases). CDR3 length: 13 residues. Trimming removed 6 bases at V and 4 bases at J, with 10 bases between. The CDR3 spells CASSPTGGNTIYF. The CDR3 DNA reads as TGTGCCAGCAGCCCCACAGGAGGAAACACCATATATTTT.

The genes are TRBV2 and TRBJ1-2, with D tentatively TRBD1 (6 bases). V dropped 7 bases and J dropped 4 bases, with 16 bases sitting between them. Germline values: CDR1 SNHLY, CDR2 FYNNEI. The CDR3 is made up of 14 amino acids. CDR3: CASTVGGAGYGYTF. The CDR3 nucleotides read TGTGCCAGCACGGTTGGGGGGGCGGGCTATGGCTACACCTTC. Variable domain in full (rest from reference TRBV2 and TRBJ1-2): EPEVTQTPSHQVTQMGQEVILRCVPISNHLYFYWYRQILGQKVEFLVSFYNNEISEKSEIFDDQFSVERPDGSNFTLKIRSTKLEDSAMYFCASTVGGAGYGYTFGSGTRLTVV.

CDR3 DNA: TGTGCCAGCAGCCCCCCCCGCGGGCCCGGGGACACCGGGGAGCTGTTTTTT. It is translated as CASSPPRGPGDTGELFF. This chain joins TRBV27 and TRBJ2-2; the D gene is possibly TRBD2 (5 bases). V gave up 6 bases and J gave up 3 bases, with 20 bases separating them. The CDR3 runs 17 residues. The V gene's germline CDR1 is MNHEY and CDR2 SMNVEV (reference sequence).

The chain uses TRBV10-3 and TRBJ2-1; the D gene is possibly TRBD2 (6 bases). There are 14 residues in the CDR3. V was cut by 6 bases and J by 3 bases, with 12 bases left in between. CDR1 ENHRY and CDR2 SYGVKD come from the germline V gene. The CDR3 DNA follows: TGTGCCATCAGGAGCCCCGGGGGCTACAATGAGCAGTTCTTC. Residues: CAIRSPGGYNEQFF.

The chain carries TRBV18 and TRBJ2-2; D may be TRBD2 (6 bases). The CDR3 runs to 17 residues. Germline V lookup: CDR1 KGHSH, CDR2 LQKENI. Trimming pared 3 bases from V and 3 bases from J, leaving 17 bases between. The CDR3 loop is CASSPEEGRDHTGELFF. The DNA of the CDR3 is TGTGCCAGCTCACCCGAGGAGGGGCGGGATCACACCGGGGAGCTGTTTTTT.

This clone was picked up one time. This CDR3 reads CAPTDRYPTDTQYF. The DNA for the CDR3 is TGTGCCCCCACGGACAGGTACCCCACAGATACGCAGTATTTT. The V call is TRBV24-1, the J call TRBJ2-3; TRBD1 matches 7 bases. With 12 bases clipped from V and 2 bases from J, the junction kept 10 bases outside the gene matches. The CDR3 is 14 amino acids. Germline CDR1 reads KGHDR; CDR2 reads SFDVKD.

The rearrangement links TRBV30 to TRBJ1-2, with D possibly TRBD1 on 6 matching bases. Trimming left V 3 bases short and J 4 bases short, with 15 bases between. The germline CDR1 and CDR2 sequences are GTSNPN and SVGIG (reference sequence). There are 14 residues in the CDR3. The CDR3 region is CAWRIKQGSYGYTF. CDR3 sequence (DNA): TGTGCCTGGAGGATAAAACAGGGCTCCTATGGCTACACCTTC.

The rearrangement links TRBV3-1 (or the pseudogene TRBV3-2) to TRBJ2-5; unclear D gene. With 5 bases removed from V and 5 bases from J, the gap between germline ends came to 9 bases. CDR3 length: 12 residues. Per germline, CDR1 LGHDT and CDR2 YNNKEL (reference sequence). The CDR3 DNA is TGTGCCAGCAGCAAAGTCGGGGAGACCCAGTACTTC. Protein sequence: CASSKVGETQYF.

J is TRBJ2-1 and V is TRBV12-5; TRBD2 might be the D (5 bases). The CDR3 consists of 13 residues. Trimming took off 0 bases at V and 11 bases at J, with 11 bases between the two ends. Germline V gene lookup returns CDR1 LGHNT and CDR2 FRNRAP. For the CDR3, the DNA is TGTGCTAGTGGTTTGGTAGGGAGTATTCAGCAGTTCTTC. As protein: CASGLVGSIQQFF.

This chain links TRBV6-5 with TRBJ2-1; tentatively, D is TRBD2 (5 bases). The CDR3 length is 14 residues. CDR1 MNHEY and CDR2 SVGAGI come from the germline V gene. The V gene lost 5 bases and the J gene lost 1 base, with 9 bases spanning the gap. CDR3 sequence reads: CASSTGSSYNEQFF. The CDR3 nucleotides read TGTGCCAGCAGTACGGGGAGTTCCTACAATGAGCAGTTCTTC.

The chain joins TRBV4-1 to TRBJ2-2, with TRBD2 identical over 8 bases. Trimming removed 3 bases from V and 6 bases from J; junction bases left unmatched: 9. Germline assignment: CDR1 MGHRA and CDR2 YSYEKL. This CDR3 is 16 amino acids long. The CDR3, as DNA: TGCGCCAGCAGCCAGCTACTAGCGGTGGAGTCCGGGGAGCTGTTTTTT. This codes for CASSQLLAVESGELFF.